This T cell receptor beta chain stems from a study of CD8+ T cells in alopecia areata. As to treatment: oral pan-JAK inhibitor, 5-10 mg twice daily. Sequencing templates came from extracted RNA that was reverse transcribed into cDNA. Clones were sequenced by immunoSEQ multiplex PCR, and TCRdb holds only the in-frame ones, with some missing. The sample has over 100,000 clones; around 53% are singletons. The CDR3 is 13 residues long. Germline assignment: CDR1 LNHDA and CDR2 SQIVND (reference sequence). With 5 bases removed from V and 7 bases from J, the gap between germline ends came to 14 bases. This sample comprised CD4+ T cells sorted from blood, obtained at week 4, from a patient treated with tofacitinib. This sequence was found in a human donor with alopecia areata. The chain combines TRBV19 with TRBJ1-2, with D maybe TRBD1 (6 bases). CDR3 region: CASSGGQGGGYTF. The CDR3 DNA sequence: TGTGCCAGTAGTGGGGGCCAGGGTGGTGGCTACACCTTC.